These T cell receptor beta chains were read from a single sample in a study of blood T cells in healthy people across ages. TCRdb reanalysed the 5' RACE reads using MiXCR and keeps one entry per CDR3 protein. Altogether hundreds of thousands of distinct CDR3 sequences are present, 25% to 35% being singletons, with the ten largest covering approximately 14%. Material: blood. Receptors originate from a woman aged 80 or over in good health. The CDR3 runs from the conserved cysteine through the conserved F or W. Fields, in order: CDR3 protein, CDR3 DNA, J gene, D gene, V gene, clone size. A D gene is named only where the DNA matches it firmly. Size tells how often a clone was seen (once, few, many) or the class of an expanded clone, and some rows leave it out.

CDR3 protein: CASSLAGTGIDGQFF
CDR3 DNA: TGTGCCAGCAGCTTAGCAGGGACAGGGATCGATGGGCAGTTCTTC
J gene: TRBJ2-1
D gene: TRBD1
V gene: TRBV11-2
clone size: NA

CDR3 protein: CASSPYRFSEQYF
CDR3 DNA: TGTGCCAGCAGTCCTTACAGGTTCTCCGAGCAGTACTTC
J gene: TRBJ2-7
D gene: NA
V gene: TRBV27
clone size: many

CDR3 protein: CAWEQRGTEAFF
CDR3 DNA: TGTGCCTGGGAACAGAGGGGAACTGAAGCTTTCTTT
J gene: TRBJ1-1
D gene: NA
V gene: TRBV30
clone size: few

CDR3 protein: CATSRAAGGRGARTDTQYF
CDR3 DNA: TGTGCCACCAGCAGAGCCGCTGGGGGGCGGGGGGCCCGCACAGATACGCAGTATTTT
J gene: TRBJ2-3
D gene: TRBD2
V gene: TRBV15
clone size: many

CDR3 protein: CSVESPLGRSYTF
CDR3 DNA: TGCAGCGTTGAATCCCCCCTGGGCCGGAGCTACACCTTC
J gene: TRBJ1-2
D gene: NA
V gene: TRBV29-1
clone size: many

CDR3 protein: CATSSLADRIYGYTF
CDR3 DNA: TGTGCCACCAGCAGTCTCGCGGACAGGATCTATGGCTACACCTTC
J gene: TRBJ1-2
D gene: TRBD1
V gene: TRBV15
clone size: many

CDR3 protein: CSASAARGTEAFF
CDR3 DNA: TGCAGTGCTAGTGCAGCAAGAGGGACTGAAGCTTTCTTT
J gene: TRBJ1-1
D gene: NA
V gene: TRBV20-1
clone size: NA

CDR3 protein: CASSETRTSGGSYNEQFF
CDR3 DNA: TGTGCCAGCAGTGAAACCAGGACTAGCGGGGGCTCCTACAATGAGCAGTTCTTC
J gene: TRBJ2-1
D gene: TRBD2
V gene: TRBV2
clone size: few

CDR3 protein: CASSSTTTTNTEAFF
CDR3 DNA: TGTGCCAGCAGCTCGACGACAACTACGAACACTGAAGCTTTCTTT
J gene: TRBJ1-1
D gene: NA
V gene: TRBV5-5
clone size: few

CDR3 protein: CASSLGAGGYQPQHF
CDR3 DNA: TGTGCCAGCAGCTTAGGGGCAGGGGGATATCAGCCCCAGCATTTT
J gene: TRBJ1-5
D gene: TRBD1
V gene: TRBV7-9
clone size: NA

CDR3 protein: CASSTSGGSSYEQYF
CDR3 DNA: TGTGCCAGCAGTACCTCGGGGGGCAGCTCCTACGAGCAGTACTTC
J gene: TRBJ2-7
D gene: NA
V gene: TRBV28
clone size: many

CDR3 protein: CSARGDGDGAPQHF
CDR3 DNA: TGCAGTGCCAGGGGAGATGGGGATGGGGCGCCCCAGCATTTT
J gene: TRBJ1-5
D gene: NA
V gene: TRBV20-1
clone size: many

CDR3 protein: CASSVPTSGGANEQFF
CDR3 DNA: TGTGCCAGCAGCGTTCCGACTAGCGGGGGGGCTAATGAGCAGTTCTTC
J gene: TRBJ2-1
D gene: TRBD2
V gene: TRBV9
clone size: NA

CDR3 protein: CSARYGSSYNEQFF
CDR3 DNA: TGCAGTGCTAGATATGGTAGCTCCTACAATGAGCAGTTCTTC
J gene: TRBJ2-1
D gene: NA
V gene: TRBV20-1
clone size: many

CDR3 protein: CASSPDRVRRANVLTF
CDR3 DNA: TGTGCCAGCAGCCCGGACAGGGTGAGGCGGGCCAACGTCCTGACTTTC
J gene: TRBJ2-6
D gene: TRBD1
V gene: TRBV7-2
clone size: many

CDR3 protein: CASSSQGGVNTEAFF
CDR3 DNA: TGTGCCAGCAGTAGCCAGGGAGGGGTGAACACTGAAGCTTTCTTT
J gene: TRBJ1-1
D gene: NA
V gene: TRBV12-3/TRBV12-4
clone size: NA

CDR3 protein: CASSMMAGGYNEQFF
CDR3 DNA: TGTGCCAGTAGTATGATGGCGGGGGGGTACAATGAGCAGTTCTTC
J gene: TRBJ2-1
D gene: TRBD2
V gene: TRBV19
clone size: many

CDR3 protein: CASSPNNPFLDTQYF
CDR3 DNA: TGCGCCAGCAGCCCCAATAACCCGTTTTTGGATACGCAGTATTTT
J gene: TRBJ2-3
D gene: NA
V gene: TRBV5-1
clone size: many

CDR3 protein: CASRARDSSYEQYF
CDR3 DNA: TGTGCCAGCAGGGCCCGGGACAGTTCCTACGAGCAGTACTTC
J gene: TRBJ2-7
D gene: TRBD1
V gene: TRBV27
clone size: many

CDR3 protein: CASSSGARVGNTEAFF
CDR3 DNA: TGTGCCAGCAGCTCGGGGGCCAGGGTAGGGAACACTGAAGCTTTCTTT
J gene: TRBJ1-1
D gene: NA
V gene: TRBV7-2
clone size: NA

CDR3 protein: CASSQDGTGNEKLFF
CDR3 DNA: TGCGCCAGCAGCCAAGATGGGACCGGTAATGAAAAACTGTTTTTT
J gene: TRBJ1-4
D gene: NA
V gene: TRBV4-1
clone size: few

CDR3 protein: CASRPTWVGEKLFF
CDR3 DNA: TGTGCCAGCAGGCCTACATGGGTAGGGGAAAAACTGTTTTTT
J gene: TRBJ1-4
D gene: NA
V gene: TRBV27
clone size: NA

CDR3 protein: CATDAAAAFF
CDR3 DNA: TGTGCGACGGATGCAGCTGCTGCTTTCTTT
J gene: TRBJ1-1
D gene: NA
V gene: TRBV30
clone size: NA

CDR3 protein: CASSLGVTDNEQFF
CDR3 DNA: TGTGCCAGCAGCTTAGGTGTTACGGACAATGAGCAGTTCTTC
J gene: TRBJ2-1
D gene: NA
V gene: TRBV7-2
clone size: NA

CDR3 protein: CASSLKGSGVSEQFF
CDR3 DNA: TGTGCCAGCAGCTTAAAGGGCTCAGGCGTGAGTGAGCAGTTCTTC
J gene: TRBJ2-1
D gene: NA
V gene: TRBV7-3
clone size: many